This TCR beta chain appears in the sequencing data of a study of response to subunit inactivated influenza vaccine (dated by TCRdb to 2017 to 2018). General notes on the study: The study used deep quantitative T cell receptor repertoire profiling to track responses to a trivalent subunit inactivated influenza vaccine.

Library creation used RT-PCR. For sequencing, an Illumina HiSeq 2500 was employed. The raw public reads went through TCRdb reprocessing: fastp at Q25, MiXCR clone calling, in-frame beta chains kept. Here each entry gathers all rows of one CDR3 protein and keeps the most common genes and DNA. This sample has hundreds of thousands of distinct CDR3 sequences in its table, and approximately 14% of those were observed once. The top ten clonotypes cover 6.5% to 8.5% of the sample. This clonotype was observed a single time. Its antigen has not been determined. One base away there is no much larger clone; base qualities are not given. A solitary read yields weak support. Study-wide conclusions, independent of this receptor: It was suggested by the authors that each seasonal influenza vaccination may recruit only a limited number of new T cells.

V sheds 0 bases and J sheds 2 bases, leaving 11 bases between their ends. The CDR3 sequence holds 16 residues, the cysteine and phenylalanine included. The sequence is cut down to CDR3 DNA, 48 bases in frame from base 1. The germline V gene gives CDR1 as KGHSH and CDR2 as LQKENI. The TCR comes from a man aged 45 to 65 who received an inactivated influenza vaccine. Donor details come from another sample of the same person, matched by shared clones. Sample: PBMCs from blood, taken approximately 15 days before vaccination. Recombination linked TRBV18 to TRBJ2-1; no D segment can be confidently identified. CDR3 region: CASSPPLRNAYNEQFF. The DNA sequence is as follows: TGTGCCAGCTCACCACCACTCCGTAATGCCTACAATGAGCAGTTCTTC. With the rest looked up from the reference TRBV18 and TRBJ2-1 genes rather than sequenced, the full variable domain is NAGVMQNPRHLVRRRGQEARLRCSPMKGHSHVYWYRQLPEEGLKFMVYLQKENIIDESGMPKERFSAEFPKEGPSILRIQQVVRGDSAAYFCASSPPLRNAYNEQFFGPGTRLTVL.